This entry is about one TCR beta chain. Based on its abundance in the sample, this clonotype is medium-sized (0.01 to 0.1%). Its cognate antigen has yet to be identified. No quality values exist for individual bases; no much larger clone is one base distant. This record comes from a study of CXCR3 chemokines and chemotherapy response in bladder cancer (dated by TCRdb to between 2022 and 2023). Describing the broader study: The study tested whether activity of the CXCR3 chemokine system within human bladder cancer tumors predicted response to chemotherapy.

Trimming costs V 3 bases and J 8 bases, and their ends lie 19 bases apart. The CDR3 has 14 amino acids, counting the end cysteine and phenylalanine. The entry retains the CDR3 DNA only, 42 bases that are in frame from base 1. For CDR1 and CDR2, the germline V gene lists SQVTM and ANQGSEA. The library was prepared using PCR. For sequencing, an Illumina HiSeq 2500 was employed. In-frame beta chains were kept once TCRdb had trimmed the public reads at Q25 with fastp and called clones with MiXCR. Rows are combined by CDR3 protein, so each entry shows the most common genes and DNA. The sample table shows 8,000 or so distinct CDR3 sequences, and roughly 12% are seen once. The ten largest clones add up to about 16% of the sample.

Here the chain combines TRBV29-1 and TRBJ1-2, with a weak D call of TRBD1 (6 bases match). Specimen collection occurred from a patient whose treatment included neoadjuvant chemotherapy. This clonotype was sampled from a human donor with bladder cancer that responded to neoadjuvant chemotherapy. The sequenced DNA: TGCAGCGTTGAGGCAGGGATTTCGGGGGCGGGCTACACCTTC. It specifies CSVEAGISGAGYTF.